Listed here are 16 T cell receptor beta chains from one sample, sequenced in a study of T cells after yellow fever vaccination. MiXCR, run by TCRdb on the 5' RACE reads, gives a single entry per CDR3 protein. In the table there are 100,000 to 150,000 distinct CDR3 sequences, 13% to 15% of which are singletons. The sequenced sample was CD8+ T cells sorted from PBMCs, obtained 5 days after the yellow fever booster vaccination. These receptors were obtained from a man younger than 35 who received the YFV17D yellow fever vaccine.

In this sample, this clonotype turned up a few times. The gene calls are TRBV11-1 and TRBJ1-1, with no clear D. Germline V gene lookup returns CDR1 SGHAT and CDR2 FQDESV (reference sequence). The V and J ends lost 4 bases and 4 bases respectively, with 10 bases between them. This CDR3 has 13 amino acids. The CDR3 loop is CASSSVLGTEAFF. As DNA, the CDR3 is TGTGCCAGCAGCTCCGTGCTTGGCACTGAAGCTTTCTTT. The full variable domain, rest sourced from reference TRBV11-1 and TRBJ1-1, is EAEVAQSPRYKITEKSQAVAFWCDPISGHATLYWYRQILGQGPELLVQFQDESVVDDSQLPKDRFSAERLKGVDSTLKIQPAELGDSAMYLCASSSVLGTEAFFGQGTRLTVV.

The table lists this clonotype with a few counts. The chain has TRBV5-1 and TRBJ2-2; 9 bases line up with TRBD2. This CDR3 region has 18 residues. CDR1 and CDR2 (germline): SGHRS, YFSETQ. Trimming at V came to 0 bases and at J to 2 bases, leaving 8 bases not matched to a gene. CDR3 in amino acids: CASSLEGSGGPNTGELFF. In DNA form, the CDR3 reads TGCGCCAGCAGCTTGGAGGGTAGCGGGGGACCCAACACCGGGGAGCTGTTTTTT. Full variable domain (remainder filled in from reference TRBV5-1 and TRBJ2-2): KAGVTQTPRYLIKTRGQQVTLSCSPISGHRSVSWYQQTPGQGLQFLFEYFSETQRNKGNFPGRFSGRQFSNSRSEMNVSTLELGDSALYLCASSLEGSGGPNTGELFFGEGSRLTVL.

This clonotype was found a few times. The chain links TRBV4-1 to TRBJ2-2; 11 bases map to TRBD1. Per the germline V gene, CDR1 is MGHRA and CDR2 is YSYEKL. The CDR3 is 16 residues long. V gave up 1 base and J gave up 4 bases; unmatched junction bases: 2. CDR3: CASSQGGTGGTGELFF. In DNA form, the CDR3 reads TGCGCCAGCAGCCAAGGGGGGACAGGGGGCACCGGGGAGCTGTTTTTT.

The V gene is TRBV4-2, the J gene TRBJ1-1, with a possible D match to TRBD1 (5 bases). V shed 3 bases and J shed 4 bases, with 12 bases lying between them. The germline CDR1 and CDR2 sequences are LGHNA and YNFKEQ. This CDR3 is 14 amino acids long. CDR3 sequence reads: CASSQAGRSTEAFF. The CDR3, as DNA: TGTGCCAGCAGCCAGGCAGGGAGGAGCACTGAAGCTTTCTTT.

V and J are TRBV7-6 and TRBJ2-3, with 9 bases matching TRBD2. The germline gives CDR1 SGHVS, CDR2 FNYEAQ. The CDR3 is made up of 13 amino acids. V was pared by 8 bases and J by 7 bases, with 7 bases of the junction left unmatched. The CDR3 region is CASCASGAHTQYF. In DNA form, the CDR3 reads TGTGCCAGCTGCGCTAGCGGGGCCCATACGCAGTATTTT.

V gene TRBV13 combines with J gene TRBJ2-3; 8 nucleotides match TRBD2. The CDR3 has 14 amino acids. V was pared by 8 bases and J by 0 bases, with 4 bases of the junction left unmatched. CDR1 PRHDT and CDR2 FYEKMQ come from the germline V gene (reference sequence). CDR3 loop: CASQERGSTDTQYF. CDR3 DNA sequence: TGTGCCAGCCAGGAGCGGGGGAGCACAGATACGCAGTATTTT.

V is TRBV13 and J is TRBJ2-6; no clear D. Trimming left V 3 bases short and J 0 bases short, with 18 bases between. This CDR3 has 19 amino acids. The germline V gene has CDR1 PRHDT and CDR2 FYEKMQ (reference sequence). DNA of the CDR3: TGTGCCAGCAGCTTCAATGCCCCCGAACTCCTCTCTGGGGCCAACGTCCTGACTTTC. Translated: CASSFNAPELLSGANVLTF.

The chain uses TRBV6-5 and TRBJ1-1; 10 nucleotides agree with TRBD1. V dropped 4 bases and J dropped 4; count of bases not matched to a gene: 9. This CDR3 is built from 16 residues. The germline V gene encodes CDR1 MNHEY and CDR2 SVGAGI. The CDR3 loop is CASSSGTGDRGTEAFF. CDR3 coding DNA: TGTGCCAGCAGTTCCGGGACAGGGGACAGGGGCACTGAAGCTTTCTTT.

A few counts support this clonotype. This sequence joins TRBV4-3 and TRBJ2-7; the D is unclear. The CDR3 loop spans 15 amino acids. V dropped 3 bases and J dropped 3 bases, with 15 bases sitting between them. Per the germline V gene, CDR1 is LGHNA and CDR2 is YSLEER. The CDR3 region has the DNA TGCGCCAGCAGCCATAGGGATGACGAGAGCTACGAGCAGTACTTC. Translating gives CASSHRDDESYEQYF.

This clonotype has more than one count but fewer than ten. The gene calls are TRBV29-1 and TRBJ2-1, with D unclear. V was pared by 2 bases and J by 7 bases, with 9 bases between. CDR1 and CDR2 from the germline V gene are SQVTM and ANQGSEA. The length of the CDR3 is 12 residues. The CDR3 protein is CSVELPVNEQFF. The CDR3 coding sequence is TGCAGCGTTGAACTGCCGGTAAATGAGCAGTTCTTC.

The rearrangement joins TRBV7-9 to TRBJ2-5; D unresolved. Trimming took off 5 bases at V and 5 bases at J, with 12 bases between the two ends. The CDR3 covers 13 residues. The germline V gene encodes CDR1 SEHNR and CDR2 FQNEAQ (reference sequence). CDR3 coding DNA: TGTGCCAGCAGCCAACTGGAGTGGGAGACCCAGTACTTC. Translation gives CASSQLEWETQYF.

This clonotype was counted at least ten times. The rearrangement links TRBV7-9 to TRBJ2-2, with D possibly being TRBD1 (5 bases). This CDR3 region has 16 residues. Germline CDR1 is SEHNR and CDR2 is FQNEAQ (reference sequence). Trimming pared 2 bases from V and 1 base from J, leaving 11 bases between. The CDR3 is CASSLHMQGNTGELFF. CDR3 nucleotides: TGTGCCAGCAGCTTACATATGCAGGGGAACACCGGGGAGCTGTTTTTT.

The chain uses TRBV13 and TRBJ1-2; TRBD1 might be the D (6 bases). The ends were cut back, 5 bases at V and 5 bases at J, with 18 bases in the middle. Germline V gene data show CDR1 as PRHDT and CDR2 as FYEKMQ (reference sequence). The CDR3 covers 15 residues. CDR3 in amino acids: CASSDGQSVTYGYTF. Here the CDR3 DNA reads TGTGCCAGCAGCGACGGACAGAGTGTTACTTATGGCTACACCTTC.

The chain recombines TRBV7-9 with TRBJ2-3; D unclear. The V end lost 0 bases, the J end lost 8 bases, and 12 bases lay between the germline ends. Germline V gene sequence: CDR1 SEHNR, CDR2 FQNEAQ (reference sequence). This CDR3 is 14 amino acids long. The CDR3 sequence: CASSLARQIGTQYF. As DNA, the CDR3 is TGTGCCAGCAGCTTAGCGCGTCAAATCGGTACGCAGTATTTT.

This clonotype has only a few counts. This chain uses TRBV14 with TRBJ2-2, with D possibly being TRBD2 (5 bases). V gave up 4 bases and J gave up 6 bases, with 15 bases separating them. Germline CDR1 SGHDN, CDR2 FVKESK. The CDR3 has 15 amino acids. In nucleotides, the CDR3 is TGTGCCAGCAGCCCCCGACCCTCCGGGGCCGGGGAGCTGTTTTTT. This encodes CASSPRPSGAGELFF.

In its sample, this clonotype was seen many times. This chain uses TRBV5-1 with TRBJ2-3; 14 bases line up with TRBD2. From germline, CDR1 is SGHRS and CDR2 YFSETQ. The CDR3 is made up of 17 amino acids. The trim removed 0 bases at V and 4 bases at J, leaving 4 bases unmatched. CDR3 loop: CASSLEGTSGGADTQYF. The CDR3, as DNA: TGCGCCAGCAGCTTGGAGGGGACTAGCGGGGGCGCAGATACGCAGTATTTT.